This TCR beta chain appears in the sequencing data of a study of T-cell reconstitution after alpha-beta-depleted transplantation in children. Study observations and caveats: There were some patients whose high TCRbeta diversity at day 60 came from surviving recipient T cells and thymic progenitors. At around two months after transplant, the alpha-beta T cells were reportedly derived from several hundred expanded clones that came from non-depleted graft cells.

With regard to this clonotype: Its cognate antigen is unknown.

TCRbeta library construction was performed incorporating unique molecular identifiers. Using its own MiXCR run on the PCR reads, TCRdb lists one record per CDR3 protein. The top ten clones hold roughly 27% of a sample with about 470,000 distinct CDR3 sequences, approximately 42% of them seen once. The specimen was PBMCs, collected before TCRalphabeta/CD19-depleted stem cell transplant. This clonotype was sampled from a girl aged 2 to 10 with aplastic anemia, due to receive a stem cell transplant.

The CDR3 nucleotides read TGTGCCAGCAGCGTGAGGACCTCTAGCGGCGGACTGTTCTTC. Residues: CASSVRTSSGGLFF. This chain connects TRBV9 to TRBJ2-1; 7 bases map to TRBD2. The junction had 14 bases not matched to a gene; V was cut back by 2 bases and J by 15 bases. Germline CDR1 and CDR2: SGDLS and YYNGEE. This CDR3 is 14 amino acids long.